These 9 T cell receptor beta chains were all obtained from the same sample, sequenced in a study of cytomegalovirus exposure and HLA in healthy donors. The study ran its PCR with 60 Vbeta and 13 Jbeta primers. Profiling relied on immunoSEQ multiplex PCR, and the TCRdb table lists in-frame clones only, not all of them. The sample comprises more than 70,000 clones, about 70% of which are singletons, and 7.6% rests with the top ten. Sequenced input: PBMCs. The receptors were sampled from a middle-aged man in good health and CMV-seropositive.

A word on this clone: Other nucleotide sequences in the sample specify the same CDR3. The chain is built from TRBV30 and TRBJ1-1; D possibly corresponds to TRBD1 (5 bases). Germline V gives CDR1 GTSNPN, CDR2 SVGIG (reference sequence). V was pared by 2 bases and J by 0 bases, with 13 bases between. The CDR3 loop spans 15 amino acids. CDR3 region: CAWSRDRGLNTEAFF. CDR3 sequence (DNA): TGTGCCTGGAGTAGGGATAGGGGCTTGAACACTGAAGCTTTCTTT.

This chain links TRBV5-1 with TRBJ2-7; 9 nucleotides match TRBD1. This CDR3 contains 15 residues. Trimming cost V 0 bases and J 2 bases; bases outside gene matches: 3. Germline V gene sequence: CDR1 SGHRS, CDR2 YFSETQ. The CDR3 region is CASSLGGQGPYEQYF. The DNA of the CDR3 is TGCGCCAGCAGCTTGGGGGGACAGGGACCCTACGAGCAGTACTTC.

The chain carries TRBV4-2 and TRBJ1-4; the match to TRBD1 covers 7 bases. This CDR3 region has 17 residues. CDR1 and CDR2 from the germline V gene are LGHNA and YNFKEQ. V was pared by 0 bases and J by 3 bases, with 7 bases of the junction left unmatched. CDR3 DNA sequence: TGTGCCAGCAGCCAAGAGGGCAGGGGGAAGGCTAATGAAAAACTGTTTTTT. It codes for CASSQEGRGKANEKLFF.

The chain carries TRBV2 and TRBJ1-1; a weak D match, TRBD1 (5 bases). Germline loops: CDR1 SNHLY, CDR2 FYNNEI. Between the trimmed V and J ends, which lost 4 bases and 0 bases, there was a span of 12 bases. The CDR3 consists of 15 residues. CDR3 nucleotide sequence: TGTGCCAGCAGTGCAAGACAGATGATGAACACTGAAGCTTTCTTT. This translates into CASSARQMMNTEAFF.

This chain connects TRBV30 to TRBJ1-5; possibly TRBD1 for D (6 bases). V gave up 7 bases and J gave up 0 bases, with 10 bases separating them. This CDR3 is 13 amino acids long. Germline V gene sequence: CDR1 GTSNPN, CDR2 SVGIG (reference sequence). CDR3 in DNA: TGTGCCTTCCGGACAGATAGCAATCAGCCCCAGCATTTT. It is translated as CAFRTDSNQPQHF.

The CDR3 sequence: CASSRDRGGGELFF. CDR3 nucleotides: TGCGCCAGCAGCCGGGACAGGGGAGGCGGGGAGCTGTTTTTT. The chain uses TRBV5-1 and TRBJ2-2; 10 bases match TRBD1. The CDR3 length is 14 residues. In germline, CDR1 is SGHRS, CDR2 YFSETQ. V dropped 4 bases and J dropped 7; count of bases not matched to a gene: 4.

The chain has TRBV2 and TRBJ2-7, with TRBD1 as a possible D gene (6 bases). V lost 4 bases to trimming and J lost 7 bases, with 23 bases between them. In germline, CDR1 is SNHLY, CDR2 FYNNEI. The CDR3 has 16 amino acids. CDR3 DNA: TGTGCCAGCAGTGGGTTCCAGGGGCAGTTTGGTTGGGAGCAGTACTTC. Protein: CASSGFQGQFGWEQYF.

This clone was picked up a small number of times. The rearrangement uses TRBV19 and TRBJ1-6, with D perhaps TRBD1 (6 bases). Germline CDR1 and CDR2: LNHDA and SQIVND (reference sequence). CDR3 length: 15 amino acids. Trimming left V 0 bases short and J 9 bases short, with 12 bases between. This CDR3 reads CASSIEGGSGSPLHF. The CDR3 DNA sequence: TGTGCCAGTAGTATAGAAGGGGGTTCGGGTTCACCCCTCCACTTT.

V is TRBV30 and J is TRBJ2-3; TRBD1 is a possible D gene (6 bases). Germline V gives CDR1 GTSNPN, CDR2 SVGIG (reference sequence). The V end lost 2 bases, the J end lost 6 bases, and 9 bases lay between the germline ends. The CDR3 contains 12 residues. CDR3 sequence reads: CAWSQRGDTQYF. The CDR3, as DNA: TGTGCCTGGAGTCAGAGGGGGGATACGCAGTATTTT.